Shown below are 8 T cell receptor beta chains from a single sample sequenced in a study of shared clonotypes between healthy human individuals. The method was immunoSEQ multiplex PCR; TCRdb's version includes in-frame clones alone and lacks a portion of them. Counted here are roughly 720,000 clones, 90% occurring once; the ten biggest clones make up roughly 36%. The sequenced sample was memory CD8+ T cells from PBMCs. Specified subset: CD45RO+ cells pooled with CCR7-negative TemRA cells. All receptors derive from a man between 18 and 29 years old in good health. Some clones in this sample may be carry-over from other donors' samples.

The DNA of the CDR3 is TGTGGATCGTGGGGCGGGGAGCTGTTTTTT. Amino acid sequence: CGSWGGELFF. The V call is TRBV19, the J call TRBJ2-2; D is uncertain. This CDR3 is built from 10 residues. CDR1 LNHDA and CDR2 SQIVND come from the germline V gene (reference sequence). Full variable domain (outside the CDR3, taken from reference TRBV19 and TRBJ2-2): DGGITQSPKYLFRKEGQNVTLSCEQNLNHDAMYWYRQDPGQGLRLIYYSQIVNDFQKGDIAEGYSVSREKKESFPLTVTSAQKNPTAFYLCGSWGGELFFGEGSRLTVL.

This clone has just one count. The V and J genes are TRBV28 and TRBJ2-5; a weak D match, TRBD1 (6 bases). Trimming took 6 bases from V and 5 from J, leaving 13 bases between them. CDR1 and CDR2 (germline): MDHEN, SYDVKM. The CDR3 totals 13 residues. CDR3: CASRVLGQETQYF. In DNA, the CDR3 is TGTGCCAGCAGGGTGCTCGGACAGGAGACCCAGTACTTC.

The rearrangement joins TRBV27 to TRBJ2-2, with D unclear. Germline V gene data show CDR1 as MNHEY and CDR2 as SMNVEV (reference sequence). There are 14 residues in the CDR3. The germline V and J ends were trimmed by 3 bases and 1 base, with 6 bases remaining between them. This CDR3 reads CASSFFWNTGELFF. CDR3 bases: TGTGCCAGCAGTTTTTTTTGGAACACCGGGGAGCTGTTTTTT.

This rearrangement joins TRBV9 to TRBJ1-1; D uncertain. CDR3 length: 14 residues. Germline CDR1 SGDLS, CDR2 YYNGEE. V gave up 4 bases and J gave up 3 bases, with 13 bases separating them. CDR3 coding DNA: TGTGCCAGCAGCCCACCCCTCCGTCACACTGAAGCTTTCTTT. Its translation: CASSPPLRHTEAFF.

The chain carries TRBV7-9 and TRBJ2-5, with 9 nucleotides matching TRBD2. The length of the CDR3 is 15 residues. Germline CDR1 reads SEHNR; CDR2 reads FQNEAQ (reference sequence). V was clipped by 3 bases and J by 5 bases; unmatched bases: 7. The CDR3 coding sequence is TGTGCCAGCAGCTTCCGGTCAGGGACTAGCGAGACCCAGTACTTC. This translates into CASSFRSGTSETQYF. The whole variable domain, remainder taken from reference TRBV7-9 and TRBJ2-5, is DTGVSQNPRHKITKRGQNVTFRCDPISEHNRLYWYRQTLGQGPEFLTYFQNEAQLEKSRLLSDRFSAERPKGSFSTLEIQRTEQGDSAMYLCASSFRSGTSETQYFGPGTRLLVL.

This clone was recorded only once. The chain has TRBV5-1 and TRBJ1-2; 7 bases line up with TRBD1. The germline CDR1 and CDR2 sequences are SGHRS and YFSETQ. This CDR3 region has 13 residues. The ends lost 4 bases at V and 5 bases at J; junction bases unmatched: 5. The CDR3 reads CASSPTGPYGYTF. In DNA form, the CDR3 reads TGCGCCAGCAGCCCGACAGGGCCTTATGGCTACACCTTC.

This rearrangement joins TRBV19 to TRBJ2-1; D possibly corresponds to TRBD2 (6 bases). CDR3 length: 14 amino acids. The V end lost 3 bases, the J end lost 10 bases, and 16 bases lay between the germline ends. Germline lookup yields CDR1 LNHDA and CDR2 SQIVND (reference sequence). CDR3 nucleotides: TGTGCCAGTAGTATTGGGGACTCCTACAGAGAGCAGTTCTTC. Its protein is CASSIGDSYREQFF.

The chain has TRBV4-1 and TRBJ1-1; possible D gene TRBD1, 6 bases. V dropped 2 bases and J dropped 0 bases, with 13 bases sitting between them. The germline V gene encodes CDR1 MGHRA and CDR2 YSYEKL. The CDR3 spans 16 residues. CDR3 sequence (DNA): TGCGCCAGCAGCCAATACCCGGGACACCTGAACACTGAAGCTTTCTTT. Amino acids: CASSQYPGHLNTEAFF.